These 23 T cell receptor beta chains share one sample of origin, sequenced in a study of long-term antiretroviral therapy in people with HIV (dated 2022 in TCRdb). Sequencing of the TRB variable region was done with the immunoSEQ hsTCRB v3.0 assay at survey level resolution. The source is immuneACCESS, and TCRdb retained only in-frame sequences with V and J called. Part of the clones is not carried over; for the studies checked, unresolved V genes explain less than half of this, and the remainder is unexplained. The table for this sample lists around 30,000 clones; 80% to 85% of them were counted only once. Of the sample, under 8% is held by the ten largest clones. The specimen comprised unsorted PBMCs, sampled 0.4 years after starting antiretroviral therapy. The receptors come from a man aged 18 to 29 with HIV.

The V gene is TRBV27, the J gene TRBJ1-1; the match to TRBD1 covers 8 bases. V trimming: 3 bases; J trimming: 8 bases; junction bases outside the gene matches: 5. Germline V lookup: CDR1 MNHEY, CDR2 SMNVEV (reference sequence). The CDR3 runs to 13 residues. CDR3: CASSFQGAWEAFF. The CDR3 coding sequence is TGTGCCAGCAGTTTTCAGGGGGCGTGGGAAGCTTTCTTT.

The chain uses TRBV27 and TRBJ2-3, with D perhaps TRBD1 (6 bases). The germline V and J ends were trimmed by 5 bases and 2 bases, with 17 bases remaining between them. The V gene's germline CDR1 is MNHEY and CDR2 SMNVEV (reference sequence). The CDR3 has 16 amino acids. The CDR3 region is CASSPPSGASTDTQYF. CDR3 DNA: TGTGCCAGCAGTCCACCATCAGGGGCCTCCACAGATACGCAGTATTTT.

The rearrangement joins TRBV5-1 to TRBJ2-3, with 8 bases matching TRBD2. The germline CDR1 and CDR2 sequences are SGHRS and YFSETQ. Unmatched junction bases numbered 5, after V lost 3 bases and J lost 2 bases. The CDR3 spans 15 residues. This CDR3 is CASSYERGTTDTQYF. DNA for the CDR3: TGCGCCAGCAGCTACGAGCGGGGGACCACAGATACGCAGTATTTT.

In nucleotides, the CDR3 is TGCGCCAGCAGCACCGGACAGGGAATGAACACTGAAGCTTTCTTT. It codes for CASSTGQGMNTEAFF. The chain is built from TRBV5-1 and TRBJ1-1; TRBD1 aligns across 8 bases. The germline gives CDR1 SGHRS, CDR2 YFSETQ. The CDR3 is 15 residues long. Germline trimming cut 4 bases from V and 0 bases from J; bases unmatched to any gene: 5.

The V call is TRBV6-1, the J call TRBJ1-6; D is undetermined. Germline loops: CDR1 MNHNS, CDR2 SASEGT. V was trimmed by 11 bases and J by 0 bases, leaving 11 bases between them. The CDR3 consists of 14 residues. The CDR3: CAVPVSSYNSPLHF. CDR3 nucleotide sequence: TGTGCCGTCCCTGTTAGCTCCTATAATTCACCCCTCCACTTT.

The V and J genes are TRBV14 and TRBJ2-7; D possibly matches TRBD1 or TRBD2 (5 bases each). Germline V gives CDR1 SGHDN, CDR2 FVKESK. V lost 4 bases, J lost 2 bases, and 15 bases lay in between. This CDR3 comprises 15 residues. The CDR3 sequence is CASSPRRVGPYEQYF. For the CDR3, the DNA is TGTGCCAGCAGCCCTCGGCGGGTGGGGCCCTACGAGCAGTACTTC. Using reference TRBV14 and TRBJ2-7 for the parts outside the CDR3, the full variable domain is EAGVTQFPSHSVIEKGQTVTLRCDPISGHDNLYWYRRVMGKEIKFLLHFVKESKQDESGMPNNRFLAERTGGTYSTLKVQPAELEDSGVYFCASSPRRVGPYEQYFGPGTRLTVT.

This clone has just a few counts. The rearrangement joins TRBV15 to TRBJ2-7; tentative D call: TRBD1 (5 bases). The CDR3 covers 13 residues. The V end lost 5 bases, the J end lost 1 base, and 9 bases lay between the germline ends. The germline V gene has CDR1 LNHNV and CDR2 YYDKDF (reference sequence). DNA for the CDR3: TGTGCCACCAGCCTAGGGGTGTCCTACGAGCAGTACTTC. As protein: CATSLGVSYEQYF.

This chain links TRBV7-2 with TRBJ2-7, with TRBD1 identical over 7 bases. The CDR3 has 14 amino acids. V trimming: 6 bases; J trimming: 1 base; junction bases outside the gene matches: 6. The V gene's germline CDR1 is SGHTA and CDR2 FQGNSA. CDR3 protein: CASRRQGGSYEQYF. The CDR3 coding sequence is TGTGCCAGCAGAAGACAGGGTGGGTCCTACGAGCAGTACTTC.

This chain connects TRBV1 to TRBJ2-5; TRBD2, the table's D call, was not compared with the DNA. TRBV1 is deemed a pseudogene. This CDR3 has 16 residues. CDR3 DNA: TGCACCAGCAGCCAAGATCTTCGGGGGTTCCAAGAGACCCAGTACTTC. Encoded protein: CTSSQDLRGFQETQYF.

The rearrangement joins TRBV5-4 to TRBJ1-6, with D perhaps TRBD1 (6 bases). This CDR3 has 17 amino acids. The germline CDR1 and CDR2 sequences are SGHNT and YYREEE (reference sequence). V was pared by 4 bases and J by 4 bases, with 18 bases between. In nucleotides, the CDR3 is TGTGCCAGCAGCCCGAGGACAGAAGCCTTATATAATTCACCCCTCCACTTT. Translation: CASSPRTEALYNSPLHF.

The V and J genes are TRBV6-5 and TRBJ2-5; the match to TRBD1 covers 8 bases. Germline CDR1 MNHEY, CDR2 SVGAGI. The junction had 10 bases not matched to a gene; V was cut back by 5 bases and J by 5 bases. CDR3 length: 15 residues. The CDR3 region has the DNA TGTGCCAGCAGTCCGTGGACAGGGTCATTGGAGACCCAGTACTTC. The encoded protein is CASSPWTGSLETQYF.

V and J are TRBV5-1 and TRBJ2-1; D perhaps matches TRBD1 (5 bases). The ends were cut back, 5 bases at V and 5 bases at J, with 17 bases in the middle. The V gene's germline CDR1 is SGHRS and CDR2 YFSETQ. The CDR3 runs 15 residues. The DNA for the CDR3 is TGCGCCAGCAGTTTAGGGCAGGGCTTGAACAATGAGCAGTTCTTC. It codes for CASSLGQGLNNEQFF.

V is TRBV7-3 and J is TRBJ2-1; D unclear. Germline assignment: CDR1 SGHTA and CDR2 FQGTGA. The CDR3 is made up of 12 amino acids. The germline V and J ends were trimmed by 5 bases and 7 bases, with 9 bases remaining between them. The CDR3 DNA reads as TGTGCCAGCAGCCACAACGGGAATGAGCAGTTCTTC. Translated, it gives CASSHNGNEQFF. The whole variable domain, remainder taken from reference TRBV7-3 and TRBJ2-1, is GAGVSQTPSNKVTEKGKYVELRCDPISGHTALYWYRQSLGQGPEFLIYFQGTGAADDSGLPNDRFFAVRPEGSVSTLKIQRTERGDSAVYLCASSHNGNEQFFGPGTRLTVL.

The chain joins TRBV28 to TRBJ1-3, with no clear D. This CDR3 contains 15 residues. The germline V and J ends were trimmed by 2 bases and 0 bases, with 8 bases remaining between them. Germline CDR1 reads MDHEN; CDR2 reads SYDVKM. The CDR3, as DNA: TGTGCCAGCAGTTTAGCAGTTCTCTCTGGAAACACCATATATTTT. This codes for CASSLAVLSGNTIYF.

The chain is built from TRBV7-9 and TRBJ1-1, with TRBD1 matching over 9 bases. CDR3 size: 16 residues. Trimming at V came to 3 bases and at J to 1 base, leaving 6 bases not matched to a gene. CDR1 is SEHNR, CDR2 FQNEAQ, per germline (reference sequence). For the CDR3, the DNA is TGTGCCAGCAGCTTGACAGGGGGGGACTGGAACACTGAAGCTTTCTTT. Residues: CASSLTGGDWNTEAFF. The full variable domain, in which reference TRBV7-9 and TRBJ1-1 provide the parts outside the CDR3, is DTGVSQNPRHKITKRGQNVTFRCDPISEHNRLYWYRQTLGQGPEFLTYFQNEAQLEKSRLLSDRFSAERPKGSFSTLEIQRTEQGDSAMYLCASSLTGGDWNTEAFFGQGTRLTVV.

The chain combines TRBV4-1 with TRBJ2-5; D unclear. The germline V gene has CDR1 MGHRA and CDR2 YSYEKL. This CDR3 region has 13 residues. Trimming cost V 5 bases and J 5 bases, with 12 bases left between them. DNA for the CDR3: TGCGCCAGCAGCTTTGCGATTGGGGAGACCCAGTACTTC. This gives the protein CASSFAIGETQYF.

The chain employs TRBV6-1 and TRBJ1-5; no clear D. This CDR3 has 14 amino acids. The germline gives CDR1 MNHNS, CDR2 SASEGT. The V and J ends lost 2 bases and 5 bases respectively, with 10 bases between them. DNA for the CDR3: TGTGCCAGCAGTGAACTCGGGCTTTATCAGCCCCAGCATTTT. Protein product: CASSELGLYQPQHF.

The V and J genes are TRBV11-1 and TRBJ2-1, with 12 bases fitting TRBD2. Looked up from germline, CDR1 is SGHAT and CDR2 is FQDESV (reference sequence). V was clipped by 5 bases and J by 6 bases; unmatched bases: 5. The CDR3 totals 15 residues. CDR3 bases: TGTGCCAGCAGCGGGGGGACTAGCGGGCTCAATGAGCAGTTCTTC. It specifies CASSGGTSGLNEQFF.

The chain joins TRBV9 to TRBJ2-3; the match to TRBD1 covers 11 bases. This CDR3 contains 18 residues. The germline V gene has CDR1 SGDLS and CDR2 YYNGEE. V shed 0 bases, J shed 0 bases, and the junction held 6 bases outside the gene matches. The CDR3 reads CASSVGTGGARSTDTQYF. The CDR3, as DNA: TGTGCCAGCAGCGTAGGGACAGGGGGCGCGAGAAGCACAGATACGCAGTATTTT.

CDR3 nucleotides: TGTGCCAGCAGCTTACGGTCCTACGAGCAGTACTTC. Its protein is CASSLRSYEQYF. The chain carries TRBV7-9 and TRBJ2-7; no firm D call. CDR1 and CDR2 from the germline V gene are SEHNR and FQNEAQ (reference sequence). The CDR3 extends over 12 amino acids. Trimming removed 2 bases from V and 1 base from J, with 3 bases in between.

The J gene is TRBJ2-2, the V gene TRBV9; TRBD1 matches at 9 bases. Germline CDR1 SGDLS, CDR2 YYNGEE. J gave up 3 bases and V 0 bases, and 6 bases lay outside the gene matches. The CDR3 consists of 17 residues. DNA of the CDR3: TGTGCCAGCAGCGTAGGTCCAGGACAGGGGTACACCGGGGAGCTGTTTTTT. Protein: CASSVGPGQGYTGELFF.

The J gene is TRBJ1-1, the V gene TRBV19; possibly TRBD1 for D (6 bases). V was clipped by 2 bases and J by 3 bases, with 13 bases between them. This CDR3 is 15 amino acids long. Per the germline V gene, CDR1 is LNHDA and CDR2 is SQIVND (reference sequence). The CDR3 protein is CASSIRAGADTEAFF. For the CDR3, the DNA is TGTGCCAGTAGTATAAGGGCGGGGGCCGACACTGAAGCTTTCTTT.

This clone appeared a few times. The chain employs TRBV7-9 and TRBJ1-5; D gene uncertain. CDR1 is SEHNR, CDR2 FQNEAQ, per germline (reference sequence). The CDR3 loop spans 14 amino acids. Trimming stripped 5 bases from V and 3 bases from J, with 11 bases between. CDR3 sequence reads: CASSPDRDNQPQHF. CDR3 nucleotide sequence: TGTGCCAGCAGCCCGGACCGAGACAATCAGCCCCAGCATTTT.